This T cell receptor (beta chain) was obtained from a study of cytomegalovirus exposure and HLA in healthy donors. Study outcomes and limitations: About 87% or about 30% of the time was how often most TCR beta V segments were productive, according to an earlier analysis. Among donors in an Asian-associated ancestry cluster, a later analysis reportedly found fewer N-insertions than the approximately 700-donor mean. The study recorded some 160 TCR beta chains that were cytomegalovirus-associated.

A word on this clone: Its antigen is unknown.

PCR amplification relied on 60 Vbeta primers (plus 13 Jbeta primers). Generated by immunoSEQ multiplex PCR, the TCRdb table keeps only in-frame clones and is missing some. The table shows around 160,000 clones, with approximately 70% occurring only once. Between the trimmed V and J ends, which lost 6 bases and 2 bases, there was a span of 13 bases. Germline V gives CDR1 KGHSH, CDR2 LQKENI. CDR3 length: 15 residues. The gene calls are TRBV18 and TRBJ2-2; no firm D call. This TCR was sampled from a woman under 30 in good health and CMV-seronegative. Sequencing was carried out using PBMCs. The CDR3 protein is CASSPRLKNTGELFF. In DNA, the CDR3 is TGTGCCAGCTCGCCTCGACTGAAAAACACCGGGGAGCTGTTTTTT.